This TCR beta chain was captured in a study of Ad26.COV2.S vaccination and SARS-CoV-2 variants. Study-level background: Ad26.COV2.S was injected intramuscularly once or twice, 56 days apart. Study results and caveats: Comparability of non-spike TCR breadth was observed across vaccine and placebo recipients.

Treatment of the sample: 15 to 20 received Ad26.COV2.S at low or high dose, single or two shots; roughly five received placebo; per-sample allocation not given. Material that was analyzed had been drawn on day 63 after the first vaccine or placebo injection. From germline, CDR1 is SGHNT and CDR2 YYREEE (reference sequence). CDR3 length: 14 amino acids. V was pared by 5 bases and J by 0 bases, with 11 bases between. Comment on this clone: Its antigen is not identified.

Repertoires were generated with immunoSEQ multiplex PCR, while TCRdb's copy carries only in-frame clones and drops some. This table has about 480,000 clones, around 85% appearing once. The TCR sequence derives from a person aged 18 to 65 who received the Ad26.COV2.S COVID-19 vaccine or a placebo. This chain uses TRBV5-4 with TRBJ1-2; D might be TRBD1 (5 bases). The sample in question was peripheral blood, obtained in a trial of Ad26.COV2.S vaccine versus placebo. CDR3 sequence: CASRTGTANYGYTF. DNA for the CDR3: TGTGCCAGCAGGACCGGGACGGCTAACTATGGCTACACCTTC.